These T cell receptor beta chains were read from a single sample in a study of blood T cell repertoires in COVID-19. TCRdb keeps only in-frame clones here, not all; method: immunoSEQ multiplex PCR. The sample holds 180,000 or so clones; approximately 85% are singletons and the top ten take 6.5% to 9%. Sequenced: peripheral blood. The receptors stem from a woman in her sixties or seventies with acute or convalescent COVID-19. Both conserved end residues are part of each CDR3. D genes are given only for firm matches. Clone size appears in some rows only: once, few, many, or a class for an expanded clone.

clone_size: few
d_call: TRBD1
v_call: TRBV2
j_call: TRBJ1-4
cdr3_nt: TGTGCCAGCAGACTGACAGGGGCGCTGAGGGGTGAAAAACTGTTTTTT
cdr3_aa: CASRLTGALRGEKLFF

clone_size: -
d_call: TRBD1
v_call: TRBV7-2
j_call: TRBJ1-1
cdr3_nt: TGTGCCAGCAGCCCTCCCCTGACAGGGGCCACTGAAGCTTTCTTT
cdr3_aa: CASSPPLTGATEAFF

clone_size: -
d_call: TRBD2
v_call: TRBV10-1
j_call: TRBJ2-1
cdr3_nt: TGCGCCAGCAGTAGAGCGGGAGCCTCCAATAATGAGCAGTTCTTC
cdr3_aa: CASSRAGASNNEQFF

clone_size: -
d_call: -
v_call: TRBV6-6
j_call: TRBJ1-2
cdr3_nt: TGTGCCAGCAGTCTAGACTATGGCTACACCTTC
cdr3_aa: CASSLDYGYTF

clone_size: -
d_call: -
v_call: TRBV9
j_call: TRBJ2-3
cdr3_nt: TGTGCCAGCAGCGCCGGGGTTCTCCTAATATCAGATACGCAGTATTTT
cdr3_aa: CASSAGVLLISDTQYF

clone_size: -
d_call: -
v_call: TRBV7-8
j_call: TRBJ2-5
cdr3_nt: TGTGCCAGCAGCTTAGGGCAGCAAGAGACCCAGTACTTC
cdr3_aa: CASSLGQQETQYF

clone_size: -
d_call: TRBD1
v_call: TRBV7-8
j_call: TRBJ1-2
cdr3_nt: TGTGCCAGCAGCTTTGGACAGGGGGCGCGAGGCTACACCTTC
cdr3_aa: CASSFGQGARGYTF

clone_size: -
d_call: -
v_call: TRBV19
j_call: TRBJ2-7
cdr3_nt: TGTGCCAGTAGTTCACACAGGGAAGGCGAGCAGTACTTC
cdr3_aa: CASSSHREGEQYF

clone_size: few
d_call: TRBD1
v_call: TRBV6-5
j_call: TRBJ2-1
cdr3_nt: TGTGCCAGCAGGGGGACAGGGGGTTATGAGCAGTTCTTC
cdr3_aa: CASRGTGGYEQFF

clone_size: -
d_call: TRBD1
v_call: TRBV3-1/TRBV3-2
j_call: TRBJ1-1
cdr3_nt: TGTGCCAGCAGCCATGGACAGGACAGCACTGAAGCTTTCTTT
cdr3_aa: CASSHGQDSTEAFF

clone_size: -
d_call: TRBD1
v_call: TRBV7-9
j_call: TRBJ2-7
cdr3_nt: TGTGCCAGCAGCGCGCTTGGGACAGCCTACGAGCAGTACTTC
cdr3_aa: CASSALGTAYEQYF

clone_size: -
d_call: -
v_call: TRBV27
j_call: TRBJ1-6
cdr3_nt: TGTGCCACCAGGCCATGGGGGGTCAACTCACCCCTCCACTTT
cdr3_aa: CATRPWGVNSPLHF

clone_size: -
d_call: -
v_call: TRBV12-3/TRBV12-4
j_call: TRBJ1-1
cdr3_nt: TGTGCCAGCAGATCCTTAACAGGGAAAGCTTTCTTT
cdr3_aa: CASRSLTGKAFF

clone_size: few
d_call: -
v_call: TRBV10-2
j_call: TRBJ2-1
cdr3_nt: TGCGCCTCTCAGGATCCAGGGTACTACAATGAGCAGTTCTTC
cdr3_aa: CASQDPGYYNEQFF

clone_size: few
d_call: -
v_call: TRBV19
j_call: TRBJ1-2
cdr3_nt: TGTGCCAGTAGTTCGAGGGATCACTATGGCTACACCTTC
cdr3_aa: CASSSRDHYGYTF

clone_size: -
d_call: TRBD2
v_call: TRBV2
j_call: TRBJ2-1
cdr3_nt: TGTGCCAGCAGGAAGACTAGCGGGATAGTGGGTGAGCAGTTCTTC
cdr3_aa: CASRKTSGIVGEQFF

clone_size: once
d_call: TRBD1
v_call: TRBV29-1
j_call: TRBJ2-3
cdr3_nt: TGCAGCGCGGGACAGGGGTTAGGAGATACGCAGTATTTT
cdr3_aa: CSAGQGLGDTQYF

clone_size: -
d_call: -
v_call: TRBV28
j_call: TRBJ2-5
cdr3_nt: TGTGCCAGCAGTTTAGACAGAGTGCAAGAGACCCAGTACTTC
cdr3_aa: CASSLDRVQETQYF

clone_size: once
d_call: -
v_call: TRBV6-2/TRBV6-3
j_call: TRBJ2-5
cdr3_nt: TGTGCCAGCAGCATAGACAGGGGAGGGGAGACCCAGTACTTC
cdr3_aa: CASSIDRGGETQYF

clone_size: -
d_call: TRBD2
v_call: TRBV5-1
j_call: TRBJ2-1
cdr3_nt: TGCGCCAGCAGCTTGGCGGAACTAGCGGGTTGGGGCAGTGAGCAGTTCTTC
cdr3_aa: CASSLAELAGWGSEQFF

clone_size: -
d_call: -
v_call: TRBV28
j_call: TRBJ1-1
cdr3_nt: TGTGCCAGCAGCCAGGGATCTGAAGCTTTCTTT
cdr3_aa: CASSQGSEAFF

clone_size: few
d_call: TRBD1
v_call: TRBV10-3
j_call: TRBJ1-6
cdr3_nt: TGTGCCATCAACGCCGGGCAGGGGGAGAATTCACCCCTCCACTTT
cdr3_aa: CAINAGQGENSPLHF

clone_size: -
d_call: -
v_call: TRBV30
j_call: TRBJ1-2
cdr3_nt: TGTGCCTGGAGTGTAGGGGTGAACGGCTACACCTTC
cdr3_aa: CAWSVGVNGYTF

clone_size: -
d_call: TRBD2
v_call: TRBV27
j_call: TRBJ2-1
cdr3_nt: TGTGCCAGCTCCCAGAGAGCGGGAGGGCGCGGCTCCTACAATGAGCAGTTCTTC
cdr3_aa: CASSQRAGGRGSYNEQFF

clone_size: -
d_call: -
v_call: TRBV11-2
j_call: TRBJ2-1
cdr3_nt: TGTGCCAGCAGCTGGATAGCGGACCCCTACAATGAGCAGTTCTTC
cdr3_aa: CASSWIADPYNEQFF

clone_size: -
d_call: -
v_call: TRBV10-1
j_call: TRBJ2-3
cdr3_nt: TGCGCCAGCAGTGAGGGTAGCGCGCACACAGATACGCAGTATTTT
cdr3_aa: CASSEGSAHTDTQYF

clone_size: -
d_call: -
v_call: TRBV7-9
j_call: TRBJ1-2
cdr3_nt: TGTGCCAGCAGCAGTCTCGCCGGGGGGGCCGATGGCTACACCTTC
cdr3_aa: CASSSLAGGADGYTF

clone_size: -
d_call: -
v_call: TRBV18
j_call: TRBJ2-2
cdr3_nt: TGTGCCAGCTCACCATTAAAGAACACCGGGGAGCTGTTTTTT
cdr3_aa: CASSPLKNTGELFF

clone_size: -
d_call: -
v_call: TRBV6-1
j_call: TRBJ1-2
cdr3_nt: TGTGCCAGCATTGAAGCTCAGTCCTATGGCTACACCTTC
cdr3_aa: CASIEAQSYGYTF

clone_size: -
d_call: TRBD1
v_call: TRBV6-5
j_call: TRBJ2-5
cdr3_nt: TGTGCCAGCAGTTACAGGGGGCTTCAAGAGACCCAGTACTTC
cdr3_aa: CASSYRGLQETQYF

clone_size: -
d_call: -
v_call: TRBV28
j_call: TRBJ2-7
cdr3_nt: TGTGCCAGCACCCCCAGGGTTAGGGTCCACGAGCAGTACTTC
cdr3_aa: CASTPRVRVHEQYF

clone_size: -
d_call: -
v_call: TRBV30
j_call: TRBJ1-2
cdr3_nt: TGTGCCTGGAGGTGGGCAGGCGACTATGGCTACACCTTC
cdr3_aa: CAWRWAGDYGYTF

clone_size: -
d_call: TRBD1
v_call: TRBV5-1
j_call: TRBJ1-1
cdr3_nt: TGCGCCAGCAGCGAACAGACAGGGTGGGGCACTGAAGCTTTCTTT
cdr3_aa: CASSEQTGWGTEAFF

clone_size: -
d_call: TRBD2
v_call: TRBV11-2
j_call: TRBJ2-2
cdr3_nt: TGTGCCAGCAGCTTTTCAGCGGGAGGGACCGGGGAGCTGTTTTTT
cdr3_aa: CASSFSAGGTGELFF

clone_size: once
d_call: TRBD2
v_call: TRBV7-6
j_call: TRBJ2-2
cdr3_nt: TGTGCCAGCAGCTTTTCGCCGGGGGGCACCGGGGAGCTGTTTTTT
cdr3_aa: CASSFSPGGTGELFF

clone_size: -
d_call: -
v_call: TRBV5-4
j_call: TRBJ1-2
cdr3_nt: TGTGCCAGCAGCTTCGGGGGTCGAAGCTTTAACTATGGCTACACCTTC
cdr3_aa: CASSFGGRSFNYGYTF

clone_size: -
d_call: -
v_call: TRBV27
j_call: TRBJ2-6
cdr3_nt: TGTGCCAGCAGCATCCAGGGGAGCAGGGCCAACGTCCTGACTTTC
cdr3_aa: CASSIQGSRANVLTF

clone_size: -
d_call: -
v_call: TRBV11-2
j_call: TRBJ2-5
cdr3_nt: -
cdr3_aa: CASSLDILETQYF

clone_size: once
d_call: -
v_call: TRBV7-9
j_call: TRBJ1-2
cdr3_nt: TGTGCCAGCAGCTTAGCGGGCGCACGTGGCTACACCTTC
cdr3_aa: CASSLAGARGYTF

clone_size: -
d_call: -
v_call: TRBV18
j_call: TRBJ1-5
cdr3_nt: TGTGCCAGCTCACCCTCAGGGCGCAATCAGCCCCAGCATTTT
cdr3_aa: CASSPSGRNQPQHF

clone_size: -
d_call: TRBD2
v_call: TRBV30
j_call: TRBJ2-3
cdr3_nt: TGTGCCTGGAGCTCTCTTAGCGGGAGGGCAGATACGCAGTATTTT
cdr3_aa: CAWSSLSGRADTQYF